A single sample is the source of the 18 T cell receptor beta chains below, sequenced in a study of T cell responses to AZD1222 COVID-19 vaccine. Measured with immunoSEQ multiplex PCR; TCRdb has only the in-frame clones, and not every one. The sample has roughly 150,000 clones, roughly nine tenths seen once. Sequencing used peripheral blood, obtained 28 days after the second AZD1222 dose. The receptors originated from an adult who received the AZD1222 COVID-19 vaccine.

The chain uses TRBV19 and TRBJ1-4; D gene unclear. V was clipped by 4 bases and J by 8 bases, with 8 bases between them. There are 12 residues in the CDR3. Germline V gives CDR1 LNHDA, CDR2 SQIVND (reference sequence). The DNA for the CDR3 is TGTGCCAGTAGTAATAGAGGAGAAAAACTGTTTTTT. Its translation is CASSNRGEKLFF.

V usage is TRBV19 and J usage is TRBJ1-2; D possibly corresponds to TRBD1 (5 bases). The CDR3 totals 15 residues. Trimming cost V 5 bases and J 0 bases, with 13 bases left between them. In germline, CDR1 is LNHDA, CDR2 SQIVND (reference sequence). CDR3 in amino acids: CASSPRDSPNYGYTF. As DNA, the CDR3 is TGTGCCAGTAGTCCCCGGGACTCCCCTAACTATGGCTACACCTTC.

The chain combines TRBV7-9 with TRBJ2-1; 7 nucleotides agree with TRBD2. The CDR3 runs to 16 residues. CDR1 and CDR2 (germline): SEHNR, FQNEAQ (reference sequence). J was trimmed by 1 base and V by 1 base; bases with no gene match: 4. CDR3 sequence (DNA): TGTGCCAGCAGCTTAGAAGCGGGATCATCCTACAATGAGCAGTTCTTC. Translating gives CASSLEAGSSYNEQFF.

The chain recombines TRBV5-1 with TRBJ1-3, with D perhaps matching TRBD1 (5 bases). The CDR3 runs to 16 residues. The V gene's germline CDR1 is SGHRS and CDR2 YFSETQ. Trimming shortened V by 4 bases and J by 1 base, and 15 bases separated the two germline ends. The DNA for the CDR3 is TGCGCCAGCAGCCACGGGACCCCCGCATCTGGAAACACCATATATTTT. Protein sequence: CASSHGTPASGNTIYF.

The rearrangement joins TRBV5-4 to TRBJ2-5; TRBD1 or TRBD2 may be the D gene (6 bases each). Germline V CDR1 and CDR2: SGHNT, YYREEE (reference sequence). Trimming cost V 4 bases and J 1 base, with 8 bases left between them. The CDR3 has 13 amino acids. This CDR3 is CASSPGAQETQYF. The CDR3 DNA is TGTGCCAGCAGCCCGGGGGCCCAAGAGACCCAGTACTTC.

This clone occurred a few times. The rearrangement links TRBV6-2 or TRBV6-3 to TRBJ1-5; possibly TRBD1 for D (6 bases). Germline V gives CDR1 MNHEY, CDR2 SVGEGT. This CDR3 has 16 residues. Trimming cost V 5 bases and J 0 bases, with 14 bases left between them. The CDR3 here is CASSPIGQISNQPQHF. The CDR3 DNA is TGTGCCAGCAGTCCCATCGGACAGATTAGCAATCAGCCCCAGCATTTT.

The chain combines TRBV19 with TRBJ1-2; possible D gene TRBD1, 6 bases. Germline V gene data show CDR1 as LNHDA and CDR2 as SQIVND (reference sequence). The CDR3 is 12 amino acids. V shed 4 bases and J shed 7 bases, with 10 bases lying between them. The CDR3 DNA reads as TGTGCCAGTAGTACAAACAGGGTTGGCTACACCTTC. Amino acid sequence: CASSTNRVGYTF.

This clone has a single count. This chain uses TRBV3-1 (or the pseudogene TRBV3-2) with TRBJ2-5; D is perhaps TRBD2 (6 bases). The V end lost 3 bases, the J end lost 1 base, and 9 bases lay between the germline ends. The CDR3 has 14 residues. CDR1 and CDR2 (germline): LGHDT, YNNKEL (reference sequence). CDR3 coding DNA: TGTGCCAGCAGCCACCGGGGGTCCCAAGAGACCCAGTACTTC. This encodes CASSHRGSQETQYF.

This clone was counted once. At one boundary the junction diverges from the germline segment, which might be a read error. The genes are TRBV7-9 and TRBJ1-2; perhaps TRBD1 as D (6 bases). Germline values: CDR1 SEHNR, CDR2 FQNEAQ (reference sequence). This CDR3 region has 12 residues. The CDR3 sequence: CASSFNREGYTF. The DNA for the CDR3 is TGCGCCAGCAGTTTTAACAGGGAAGGCTACACCTTC. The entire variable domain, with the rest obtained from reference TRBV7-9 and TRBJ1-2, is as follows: DTGVSQNPRHKITKRGQNVTFRCDPISEHNRLYWYRQTLGQGPEFLTYFQNEAQLEKSRLLSDRFSAERPKGSFSTLEIQRTEQGDSAMYLCASSFNREGYTFGSGTRLTVV.

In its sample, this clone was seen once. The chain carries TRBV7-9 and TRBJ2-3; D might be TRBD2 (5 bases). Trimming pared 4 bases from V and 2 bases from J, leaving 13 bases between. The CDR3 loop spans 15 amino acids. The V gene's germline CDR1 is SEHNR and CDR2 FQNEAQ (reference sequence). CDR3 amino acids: CASSSGGFDTDTQYF. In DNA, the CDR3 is TGTGCCAGCAGCTCCGGCGGGTTTGACACAGATACGCAGTATTTT.

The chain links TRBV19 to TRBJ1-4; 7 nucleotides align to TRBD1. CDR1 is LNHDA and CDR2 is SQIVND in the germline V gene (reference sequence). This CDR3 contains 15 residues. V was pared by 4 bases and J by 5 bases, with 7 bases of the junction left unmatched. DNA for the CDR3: TGTGCCAGTAGTACAGGGACAGACCTGAATGAAAAACTGTTTTTT. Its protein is CASSTGTDLNEKLFF.

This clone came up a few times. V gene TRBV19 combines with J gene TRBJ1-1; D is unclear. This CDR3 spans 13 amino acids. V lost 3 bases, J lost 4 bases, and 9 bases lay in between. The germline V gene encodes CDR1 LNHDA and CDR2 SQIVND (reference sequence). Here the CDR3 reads CASSIDVPTEAFF. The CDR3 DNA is TGTGCCAGTAGTATTGACGTTCCCACTGAAGCTTTCTTT.

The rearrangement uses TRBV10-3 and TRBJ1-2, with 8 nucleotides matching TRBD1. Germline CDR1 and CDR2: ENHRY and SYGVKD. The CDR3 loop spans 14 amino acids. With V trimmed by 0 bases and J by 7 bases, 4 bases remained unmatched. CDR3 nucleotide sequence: TGTGCCATCAGTGAGTCCGCAGGGGGCAGTGGCTACACCTTC. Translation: CAISESAGGSGYTF.

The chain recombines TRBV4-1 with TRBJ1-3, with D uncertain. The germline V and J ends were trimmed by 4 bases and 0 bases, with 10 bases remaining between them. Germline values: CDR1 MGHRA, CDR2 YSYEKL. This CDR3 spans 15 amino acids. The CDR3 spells CASSLIDTSGNTIYF. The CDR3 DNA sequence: TGCGCCAGCAGCCTAATAGACACCTCTGGAAACACCATATATTTT.

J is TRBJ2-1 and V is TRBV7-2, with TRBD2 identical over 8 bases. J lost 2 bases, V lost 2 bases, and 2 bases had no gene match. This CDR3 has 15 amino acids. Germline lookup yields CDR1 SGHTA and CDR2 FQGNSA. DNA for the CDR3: TGTGCCAGCAGCTTAAGCGGGGGTACCTACAATGAGCAGTTCTTC. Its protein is CASSLSGGTYNEQFF.

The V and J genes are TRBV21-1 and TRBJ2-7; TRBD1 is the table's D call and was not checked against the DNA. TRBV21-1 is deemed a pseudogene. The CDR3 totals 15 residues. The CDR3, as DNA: TGTGCCAGCAGCAAAAAGACAGGGGGTATGACCGAGCAGTACTTC. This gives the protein CASSKKTGGMTEQYF.

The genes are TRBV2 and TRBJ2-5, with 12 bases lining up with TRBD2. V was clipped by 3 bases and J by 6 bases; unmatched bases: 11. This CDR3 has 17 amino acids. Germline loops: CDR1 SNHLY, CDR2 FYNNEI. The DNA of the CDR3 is TGTGCCAGCAGTGAGACTAGCGGGAGTTTGAGGGGGCAGACCCAGTACTTC. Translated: CASSETSGSLRGQTQYF.

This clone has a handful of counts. CDR3 DNA: TGTGCCAGCAGCTTCCCAGCGGAACCCACCGGGGAGCTGTTTTTT. The encoded protein is CASSFPAEPTGELFF. The V call is TRBV7-9, the J call TRBJ2-2, with D possibly matching TRBD2 (5 bases). Per germline, CDR1 SEHNR and CDR2 FQNEAQ (reference sequence). This CDR3 comprises 15 residues. Trimming stripped 3 bases from V and 4 bases from J, with 12 bases between.